This T cell receptor beta chain was sequenced for a study of OX40 agonist ivuxolimab in advanced cancers. For the study at large: Each patient was given ivuxolimab into a vein every 2 weeks, at 0.01 to 10 mg/kg.

The repertoire was sequenced with immunoSEQ multiplex PCR; TCRdb's copy has only in-frame clones and lacks some. The sample lists 90,000 to 120,000 clones, around 93% seen once, with 0.66% in the top ten. Regarding this clone: The antigen is unknown.

General study results and limits: Researchers did not establish what antigens the expanded peripheral T cells target. Doses of 0.1 to 3.0 mg/kg were accompanied by clonal expansion of CD4+ and CD8+ blood T cells by week 6. Researchers report that CD8+ T cells had, on average, more expanded clones than CD4+.

The CDR3 has 17 amino acids. With 3 bases clipped from V and 3 bases from J, the junction kept 7 bases outside the gene matches. Germline V lookup: CDR1 LGHNA, CDR2 YNFKEQ. This chain connects TRBV4-2 to TRBJ2-7; 14 bases fit TRBD2. This receptor was obtained from an adult with an advanced solid tumor such as melanoma, head and neck, liver or kidney cancer. The sequencing used CD4+ or CD8+ T cells sorted from blood, collected in a trial of the OX40 agonist ivuxolimab. CDR3 bases: TGTGCCAGCAGCCACCTCGGGACTAGCGGGAGTAGCTACGAGCAGTACTTC. Its protein is CASSHLGTSGSSYEQYF.